This TCR beta chain was recovered during a study of T cell changes during pregnancy in multiple sclerosis. The data were produced by immunoSEQ multiplex PCR, yet TCRdb's version contains in-frame clones alone and is incomplete. The table has roughly 49,000 clones, roughly nine tenths seen once. The TCR was taken from a female donor in good health, enrolled as a control in a pregnancy study. The starting material was peripheral blood, obtained in the first trimester of pregnancy.

The CDR3 nucleotides are TGTGCCAGCAGCAAAGGATCAGGACCCCCAGGGTACGAGCAGTACTTC. Translating it yields CASSKGSGPPGYEQYF. The chain combines TRBV21-1 with TRBJ2-7; the table's D call, TRBD1, has no DNA check behind it. TRBV21-1 is a pseudogene. The length of the CDR3 is 16 residues.